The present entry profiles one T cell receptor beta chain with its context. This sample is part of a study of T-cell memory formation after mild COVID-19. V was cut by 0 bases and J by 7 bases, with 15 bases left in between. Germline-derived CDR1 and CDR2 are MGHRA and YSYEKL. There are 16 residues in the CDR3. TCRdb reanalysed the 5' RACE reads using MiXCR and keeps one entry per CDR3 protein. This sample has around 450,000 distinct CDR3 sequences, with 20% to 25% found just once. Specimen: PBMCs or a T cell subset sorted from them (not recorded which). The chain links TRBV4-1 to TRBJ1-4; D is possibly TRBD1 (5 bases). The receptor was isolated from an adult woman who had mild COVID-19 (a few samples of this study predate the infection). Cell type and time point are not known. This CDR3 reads CASSQDWGRVGEKLFF. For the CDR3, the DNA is TGCGCCAGCAGCCAAGACTGGGGCCGGGTAGGTGAAAAACTGTTTTTT.